This T cell receptor beta chain was captured in a study of shared clonotypes between healthy human individuals. Naive-designated CD8 cells lacked CD45RO, were positively enriched for CCR7, and omitted terminally differentiated effector memory CD45RA+ cells. V shed 6 bases, J shed 7 bases, and the junction held 5 bases outside the gene matches. This CDR3 region has 13 residues. CDR1 LNHDA and CDR2 SQIVND come from the germline V gene (reference sequence). Assay: immunoSEQ multiplex PCR; the TCRdb copy retains only in-frame clones and omits some. Of approximately 2,000,000 clones in the sample, approximately 92% were seen once.

The sequence was collected from a man aged 18 to 30 in good health. Some clones in this sample may be carry-over from other donors' samples. Specimen: naive CD8+ T cells from PBMCs. The rearrangement links TRBV19 to TRBJ2-1, with 8 bases that match TRBD1. Here the CDR3 DNA reads TGTGCCAGTAGAACAGGGGGGATAAATGAGCAGTTCTTC. The encoded protein is CASRTGGINEQFF.